The T cell receptor (beta chain) described here comes from a study of human T cells and chemical hapten exposure. With 3 bases removed from V and 2 bases from J, the gap between germline ends came to 14 bases. This CDR3 has 15 amino acids. CDR1 and CDR2 (germline): SGHVS, FNYEAQ. Individual cDNA molecules (in the library) carried attached unique molecular identifiers. TCRdb re-analysed the RACE reads in MiXCR, keeping a single row per CDR3 protein. The sample has tens of thousands of distinct CDR3 sequences, 11% seen once; the top ten hold 1.4%. This clonotype was observed many times. Antigen: not known. Specified time point: patch test 3, about 24 weeks after DPC sensitization. Treatment meaning: therapeutic diphenylcyclopropenone sensitization with weekly scalp DPC. General study findings and limits: Counts of TCRs expanded at PT1 correlated positively with patch test score.

The chain uses TRBV7-6 and TRBJ2-7, with a weak D call TRBD2 (7 bases). This clonotype was sampled from a woman between 45 and 65 years old with alopecia areata. Some clones in this sample may be carry-over from other donors' samples. Sequenced here: whole blood, sampled in connection with sensitization to the hapten diphenylcyclopropenone (DPC). CDR3 sequence (DNA): TGTGCCAGCAGCTTGCACGGGGGGCCGACCTACGAGCAGTACTTC. This sequence encodes CASSLHGGPTYEQYF.